Listed below are T cell receptor beta chains from one sample, sequenced in a study of OX40 agonist ivuxolimab in advanced cancers. Profiling relied on immunoSEQ multiplex PCR, and the TCRdb table lists in-frame clones only, not all of them. Of around 69,000 clones listed, nearly 90% are singletons. Sequencing used CD4+ or CD8+ T cells sorted from blood, obtained in a trial of the OX40 agonist ivuxolimab. Receptor source: an adult with an advanced solid tumor such as melanoma, head and neck, liver or kidney cancer. CDR3s include the opening cysteine and the closing phenylalanine or tryptophan. A D gene is named only where the DNA matches it firmly. Not every row has a clone size; where given, it reads once, few, many or a size class.

15	TRBJ2-1	TRBV5-1	TRBD2	NA	TGCGCCAGCAGCCCCGGACTAGCGGGCTCCATCCGGAGGCTCTTC	CASSPGLAGSIRRLF
16	TRBJ2-7	TRBV10-3	TRBD2	NA	TGTGCCATCAGTGCCGGCAGGACTAGCGGGAGCGACGAGCAGTACTTC	CAISAGRTSGSDEQYF
15	TRBJ2-7	TRBV5-1	NA	once	TGCGCCAGCACCTTAGCCGGGACAAATGACTACGAGCAGTACTTC	CASTLAGTNDYEQYF
13	TRBJ2-5	TRBV5-1	NA	NA	TGCGCCAGCAGCTCACAGCTCCAAGAGACCCAGTACTTC	CASSSQLQETQYF
14	TRBJ2-7	TRBV5-1	TRBD2	NA	TGCGCCAGCAGATCGGGACTAGCGGATATCGAGCAGTACTTC	CASRSGLADIEQYF
12	TRBJ2-7	TRBV2	NA	NA	TGTGCCGGGGGAGGAGAAGTACACGAGCAGTACTTC	CAGGGEVHEQYF
16	TRBJ1-2	TRBV11-3	NA	NA	TGTGCCAGCAGCTTAGGTACAGGGTCGTTGGACTATGGCTACACCTTC	CASSLGTGSLDYGYTF
13	TRBJ2-2	TRBV5-4	NA	NA	TGTGCCAGCAGCACCGACGGCACCGGGGAGCTGTTTTTT	CASSTDGTGELFF
15	TRBJ1-4	TRBV5-1	NA	NA	TGCGCCAGCAGCGCCTTGACAGGAGATAATGAAAAACTGTTTTTT	CASSALTGDNEKLFF
11	TRBJ1-4	TRBV20-1	NA	few	TGCAGTGCTCCGGTCAGGGAAAAACTGTTTTTT	CSAPVREKLFF
12	TRBJ1-6	TRBV28	NA	NA	TGTGCCAGTGGACCGCTGAATTCACCCCTCCACTTT	CASGPLNSPLHF
14	TRBJ1-1	TRBV7-3	TRBD1	once	TGTGCCAGCAGCCAACAGGGGGCAGGCACTGAAGCTTTCTTT	CASSQQGAGTEAFF
15	TRBJ2-5	TRBV11-1	TRBD1	NA	TGTGCCAGCAGCTTTAACACAGGGGGCTCGGAGACCCAGTACTTC	CASSFNTGGSETQYF
13	TRBJ1-5	TRBV21-1	NA	NA	TGTGCCAGTCCACAGGGTGGAAATCAGCCCCAGCATTTT	CASPQGGNQPQHF
13	TRBJ1-4	TRBV30	TRBD1	NA	TGTGCCTGGAGTGCGCGCGTACAGGGGAAAATGTTTTTT	CAWSARVQGKMFF
14	TRBJ2-7	TRBV7-9	NA	NA	TGTGCCAGCGGACGGGACCGACCCCCCTACGAGCAGTACTTC	CASGRDRPPYEQYF
15	TRBJ2-1	TRBV7-3	NA	NA	TGTGCCAGCAGCTTCTGGGCAGGGACCTACAATGAGCAGTTCTTC	CASSFWAGTYNEQFF
18	TRBJ2-6	TRBV7-9	TRBD2	NA	TGTGCCAGCAGCTTCTGGGGACTAGCGGGAGTTGGGGCCAACGTCCTGACTTTC	CASSFWGLAGVGANVLTF
16	TRBJ1-4	TRBV25-1	NA	once	TGTGCCAGCAGTGAAGCGGGGGCTAGGTCATATGAAAAACTGTTTTTT	CASSEAGARSYEKLFF
15	TRBJ2-1	TRBV5-1	NA	NA	TGCGCCAGCAGCCCGACCGGGACACCGTACAATGAGCAGTTCTTC	CASSPTGTPYNEQFF
17	TRBJ2-2	TRBV7-9	NA	NA	TGTGCCAGCAGCTTAGCGCGGGGGACAGCTAACACCGGGGAGCTGTTTTTT	CASSLARGTANTGELFF
14	TRBJ1-1	TRBV5-1	TRBD1	NA	TGCGCCAGCAGCATAGACAGGGCGAATACTGAAGCTTTCTTT	CASSIDRANTEAFF
19	TRBJ1-5	TRBV21-1	NA	NA	TGTGCCAGCAGCAAAGGCGGCCGGGACAGGGGGCGCGTCAATCAGCCCCAGCATTTT	CASSKGGRDRGRVNQPQHF
15	TRBJ2-7	TRBV6-5	TRBD1	NA	TGTGCCAGCAGGCAAAGCAGGGGGATTCTAGGCGAGCAGTACTTC	CASRQSRGILGEQYF
15	TRBJ2-5	TRBV5-8	NA	NA	TGTGCCAGCAGCTTGTCCCGGGGTAGTCGGGAGACCCAGTACTTC	CASSLSRGSRETQYF
16	TRBJ2-3	TRBV4-3	TRBD2	NA	TGCGCCAGCAGCCAAGATGGGACTAGCGTTGGAGATACGCAGTATTTT	CASSQDGTSVGDTQYF
15	TRBJ1-2	TRBV5-1	NA	once	TGCGCCAGCAGCCCTGACAAGGCCGGCCTCTATGGCTACACCTTC	CASSPDKAGLYGYTF
16	TRBJ1-2	TRBV28	NA	NA	TGTGCCAGCAGTTTAGCCCCACTAGCAGGAATATATGGCTACACCTTC	CASSLAPLAGIYGYTF
13	TRBJ2-3	TRBV18	TRBD2	NA	TGTGCCAGCTCAACGGGAGGGCCAGATACGCAGTATTTT	CASSTGGPDTQYF
12	TRBJ2-2	TRBV12-5	NA	NA	TGTGCTAGTGGTTCCGGTGTTCGGGAGCTGTTTTTT	CASGSGVRELFF
12	TRBJ1-3	TRBV6-1	NA	NA	TGTGCCAGCGGCCGAGGGGGGAACACCATATATTTT	CASGRGGNTIYF
18	TRBJ2-7	TRBV28	NA	NA	TGTGCCAGCAGTTTAGGTCAAACCTACTCCCCCCTTACCTACGAGCAGTACTTC	CASSLGQTYSPLTYEQYF
16	TRBJ2-7	TRBV4-2	TRBD2	NA	TGTGCCAGCAGACGGGGGACTAGCGGGAGTAACTACGAGCAGTACTTC	CASRRGTSGSNYEQYF
13	TRBJ1-2	TRBV30	NA	NA	TGTGCCTGGACAACGGGTTCTAACTATGGCTACACCTTC	CAWTTGSNYGYTF
17	TRBJ2-1	TRBV5-1	NA	NA	TGCGCCAGCAGCTTGGTTCCTAGCGAGACGCCCGGCAATGAGCAGTTCTTC	CASSLVPSETPGNEQFF
15	TRBJ2-1	TRBV4-2	NA	NA	TGTGCCAGCTCAACGCGGGGAGTTGACTACAATGAGCAGTTCTTC	CASSTRGVDYNEQFF
14	TRBJ2-5	TRBV5-1	TRBD1	NA	TGCGCCAGCAGCTTGGAGGGGGCTGGAGAGACCCAGTACTTC	CASSLEGAGETQYF
16	TRBJ2-1	TRBV9	NA	NA	TGTGCCAGCAGCGTGGGACGCGGCGTGTTATACAATGAGCAGTTCTTC	CASSVGRGVLYNEQFF
13	TRBJ1-3	TRBV29-1	NA	NA	TGCAGCGTTAGCTCTAACTCTGGAAACACCATATATTTT	CSVSSNSGNTIYF
14	TRBJ2-5	TRBV29-1	NA	NA	TGCAGCGTCCTCCTGCAGGGAGAGCAAGAGACCCAGTACTTC	CSVLLQGEQETQYF
11	TRBJ1-1	TRBV2	TRBD1	NA	TGTGCCAGTCGGACAGGTCCCACCATGTTCTTT	CASRTGPTMFF
15	TRBJ1-4	TRBV7-8	NA	NA	TGTGCCAGCAGCTCTTCGGGGGCATACAGTGAAAAACTGTTTTTT	CASSSSGAYSEKLFF
17	TRBJ2-5	TRBV5-1	TRBD2	NA	TGCGCCAGCAGCTTGGCTCTAGCGGGGGGTGCCGGAGAGACCCAGTACTTC	CASSLALAGGAGETQYF
13	TRBJ1-6	TRBV11-1	NA	NA	TGTGCCAGCAGCTTAGGCTGGCCTTCTCTCCTCCACTTT	CASSLGWPSLLHF
14	TRBJ2-5	TRBV18	NA	NA	TGTGCCAGCTCAGACCGACAGGCCCAAGAGACCCAGTACTTC	CASSDRQAQETQYF
13	TRBJ1-5	TRBV6-5	NA	NA	TGTGCCAGCAGGAGCAGAGACAATCAGCCCCAGCATTTT	CASRSRDNQPQHF
15	TRBJ2-3	TRBV29-1	TRBD2	NA	TGCAGCGTTGGTAAGACTAGCGGGAGTACAGATACGCAGTATTTT	CSVGKTSGSTDTQYF
16	TRBJ1-2	TRBV4-1	NA	NA	TGCGCCAGCAGCCAAGATGGGCAGGGAAAATCCTATGGCTACACCTTC	CASSQDGQGKSYGYTF
14	TRBJ1-1	TRBV5-1	NA	NA	TGCGCCAGCAGCTTGTTGGGGGCGGGTACTGAAGCTTTCTTT	CASSLLGAGTEAFF
15	TRBJ2-1	TRBV11-3	NA	NA	TGTGCCAGCAGCTTCGAGGAGAGCTCCTACAATGAGCAGTTCTTC	CASSFEESSYNEQFF
15	TRBJ2-7	TRBV6-5	NA	once	TGTGCCAGCAGTTACTCGGTGACAGATCCCTACGAGCAGTACTTC	CASSYSVTDPYEQYF
15	TRBJ1-3	TRBV7-9	TRBD1	NA	TGTGCCAGCAGCGGACAGGGAGGTTCTGGAAACACCATATATTTT	CASSGQGGSGNTIYF
14	TRBJ2-2	TRBV5-1	NA	NA	TGCGCCAGCAGCTTTGTGGGGGCTGCCGGGGAGCTGTTTTTT	CASSFVGAAGELFF
15	TRBJ1-1	TRBV7-9	NA	NA	TGTGCCAGCAGCTTATCGAGGGGGGGAGACACTGAAGCTTTCTTT	CASSLSRGGDTEAFF
12	TRBJ1-2	TRBV28	NA	medium-sized	TGTGTCGCTGGACGGGCGGACTATGGCTACACCTTC	CVAGRADYGYTF